This passage covers 22 T cell receptor beta chains from one sample sequenced in a study of CD8+CD57+ T cells in acquired aplastic anemia. Both TCR beta VDJ combination and CDR3 sequence profiling were carried out. Genomic DNA was the template for this profiling. One entry per CDR3 protein results from TCRdb running MiXCR on the reads. In the table there are 210,000 or so distinct CDR3 sequences, roughly 45% of which are singletons. Sequenced patients had shown CD8+CD57+ cell expansion by flow cytometry. Specimen: sorted CD4+, CD8+, or CD8+CD57+ T cells (not recorded which) from PBMCs. Source of these receptors: a human donor with aplastic anemia.

The rearrangement joins TRBV24-1 to TRBJ1-5, with D unresolved. V was pared by 3 bases and J by 7 bases, with 6 bases between. Germline CDR1 reads KGHDR; CDR2 reads SFDVKD. There are 12 residues in the CDR3. This CDR3 reads CATSDTGQPQHF. The CDR3 bases are TGTGCCACCAGTGATACCGGGCAGCCCCAGCATTTT.

The sample holds one count of this clonotype. V and J are TRBV10-3 and TRBJ2-5; TRBD2 matches 11 bases. The V segment lost 2 bases and the J segment 7 bases; nucleotides outside the gene matches: 9. The V gene's germline CDR1 is ENHRY and CDR2 SYGVKD. The CDR3 consists of 16 residues. The CDR3 spells CAISERLRGTSGTQYF. CDR3 nucleotide sequence: TGTGCCATCAGTGAGCGGTTAAGAGGGACTAGCGGGACCCAGTACTTC.

This clonotype appeared many times. The V and J genes are TRBV9 and TRBJ1-1; TRBD1 matches at 7 bases. The CDR3 loop spans 14 amino acids. Per the germline V gene, CDR1 is SGDLS and CDR2 is YYNGEE. The V segment lost 3 bases and the J segment 7 bases; nucleotides outside the gene matches: 9. This CDR3 reads CASSAGTAGLEAFF. In DNA, the CDR3 is TGTGCCAGCAGCGCCGGGACAGCTGGGCTTGAAGCTTTCTTT.

The sample holds many counts of this clonotype. The chain is built from TRBV2 and TRBJ2-5; TRBD2 matches 10 bases. CDR3 length equals 16 residues. The junction had 12 bases not matched to a gene; V was cut back by 8 bases and J by 3 bases. CDR1 is SNHLY, CDR2 FYNNEI, per germline. The CDR3 spells CASRRERGGLEETQYF. CDR3 coding DNA: TGTGCCAGCCGCCGCGAGCGGGGGGGCCTAGAAGAGACCCAGTACTTC. The whole variable domain, remainder taken from reference TRBV2 and TRBJ2-5, is EPEVTQTPSHQVTQMGQEVILRCVPISNHLYFYWYRQILGQKVEFLVSFYNNEISEKSEIFDDQFSVERPDGSNFTLKIRSTKLEDSAMYFCASRRERGGLEETQYFGPGTRLLVL.

The rearrangement links TRBV6-1 to TRBJ2-7, with TRBD2 matching 9 bases. Germline V gene lookup returns CDR1 MNHNS and CDR2 SASEGT. This CDR3 region has 15 residues. Trimming at V came to 1 base and at J to 2 bases, leaving 3 bases not matched to a gene. The CDR3 DNA reads as TGTGCCAGCAGTGAAGAGACTAGCGGTGCCTACGAGCAGTACTTC. Translation gives CASSEETSGAYEQYF.

The chain carries TRBV25-1 and TRBJ2-7; 9 bases are shared with TRBD1. The CDR3 is 14 residues long. Germline V gene sequence: CDR1 MGHDK, CDR2 SYGVNS. The ends lost 3 bases at V and 6 bases at J; junction bases unmatched: 6. CDR3 protein: CASSESQGAGEQYF. DNA of the CDR3: TGTGCCAGCAGTGAGTCACAGGGGGCTGGCGAGCAGTACTTC.

This clonotype has ten or more counts. The chain joins TRBV24-1 to TRBJ2-5, with 7 nucleotides matching TRBD1. This CDR3 has 15 residues. CDR1 is KGHDR and CDR2 is SFDVKD in the germline V gene. V lost 5 bases to trimming and J lost 6 bases; unmatched junction nucleotides: 11. The CDR3 loop reads CATSGGTVGTQTQYF. CDR3 sequence (DNA): TGTGCCACCAGTGGGGGGACAGTTGGGACCCAGACCCAGTACTTC.

V is TRBV19 and J is TRBJ2-5; TRBD2 aligns across 9 bases. V shed 3 bases, J shed 4 bases, and the junction held 3 bases outside the gene matches. Per germline, CDR1 LNHDA and CDR2 SQIVND (reference sequence). The CDR3 has 14 residues. The CDR3: CASSIGLAIETQYF. The CDR3 nucleotides read TGTGCCAGTAGTATCGGACTAGCGATAGAGACCCAGTACTTC.

This clonotype occurred many times. The chain carries TRBV2 and TRBJ1-2; weak D call: TRBD1 (6 bases). V was pared by 5 bases and J by 8 bases, with 12 bases between. There are 12 residues in the CDR3. Germline lookup yields CDR1 SNHLY and CDR2 FYNNEI. The CDR3 sequence is CASSRDIVGYTF. As DNA, the CDR3 is TGTGCCAGCAGTCGGGACATTGTGGGCTACACCTTC.

The chain recombines TRBV7-6 with TRBJ2-7; D is uncertain. V dropped 3 bases and J dropped 2 bases, with 14 bases sitting between them. CDR1 is SGHVS, CDR2 FNYEAQ, per germline. The length of the CDR3 is 15 residues. CDR3 sequence: CASSFNWDPTYEQYF. The DNA for the CDR3 is TGTGCCAGCAGCTTTAACTGGGATCCTACCTACGAGCAGTACTTC.

Many counts were recorded for this clonotype. V and J are TRBV20-1 and TRBJ1-2, with 12 bases lining up with TRBD1. Germline V gene sequence: CDR1 DFQATT, CDR2 SNEGSKA (reference sequence). The CDR3 consists of 16 residues. Losses at the gene ends were 3 bases for V and 5 bases for J; bases not matched to a gene: 10. CDR3 sequence: CSASPAGTGGGYGYTF. The CDR3 nucleotides read TGCAGTGCTAGCCCGGCCGGGACAGGGGGCGGTTATGGCTACACCTTC.

This rearrangement joins TRBV7-3 to TRBJ1-6; 10 bases match TRBD1. V gave up 3 bases and J gave up 7 bases; unmatched junction bases: 6. The CDR3 runs 16 residues. Looked up from germline, CDR1 is SGHTA and CDR2 is FQGTGA. This CDR3 is CASSFRDRGPNSPLHF. The CDR3 DNA sequence: TGTGCCAGCAGCTTCCGGGACAGGGGACCCAATTCACCCCTCCACTTT.

The chain recombines TRBV9 with TRBJ2-1; tentatively, D is TRBD1 or TRBD2 (5 bases each). V was pared by 0 bases and J by 9 bases, with 16 bases between. CDR1 SGDLS and CDR2 YYNGEE come from the germline V gene. The CDR3 runs 15 residues. For the CDR3, the DNA is TGTGCCAGCAGCGTAGGGAACACGGAGGACACTGAGCAGTTCTTC. Protein: CASSVGNTEDTEQFF.

This clonotype has ten or more counts. The chain employs TRBV2 and TRBJ1-4, with 9 bases matching TRBD1. Trimming at V came to 6 bases and at J to 7 bases, leaving 6 bases not matched to a gene. The CDR3 has 14 residues. The germline CDR1 and CDR2 sequences are SNHLY and FYNNEI. In DNA form, the CDR3 reads TGTGCCAGCAGCCCTGGGACAGGGAGTGAAAAACTGTTTTTT. Translating gives CASSPGTGSEKLFF.

This clonotype has just one count. This rearrangement joins TRBV29-1 to TRBJ2-1; 8 nucleotides agree with TRBD2. Losses at the gene ends were 4 bases for V and 8 bases for J; bases not matched to a gene: 4. This CDR3 region has 12 residues. Germline-derived CDR1 and CDR2 are SQVTM and ANQGSEA. CDR3 sequence (DNA): TGCAGCGTTGGGGGCGGGAGGCATGAGCAGTTCTTC. Its protein product is CSVGGGRHEQFF.

As regards this clonotype: A much larger clone sits a single nucleotide away, making a read error possible. This chain links TRBV10-3 with TRBJ1-1, with D uncertain. V shed 5 bases and J shed 0 bases, with 13 bases lying between them. Germline assignment: CDR1 ENHRY and CDR2 SYGVKD. This CDR3 contains 15 residues. The CDR3 DNA reads as TGTGCCATCAGTTACTCGATGTCCATGAACACTGAAGCTTTCTTT. It is translated as CAISYSMSMNTEAFF.

This clonotype has just a few counts. Given a much more abundant clone one base away, this may be a read error. V and J are TRBV7-2 and TRBJ2-7; D unresolved. Looked up from germline, CDR1 is SGHTA and CDR2 is FQGNSA. The length of the CDR3 is 13 residues. V lost 5 bases and J lost 2, with 10 bases in between. The CDR3 region is CASSPQPTYEQYF. The CDR3 coding sequence is TGTGCCAGCAGCCCGCAGCCCACCTACGAGCAGTACTTC.

This rearrangement joins TRBV10-2 to TRBJ2-5; TRBD2 aligns across 12 bases. V shed 10 bases, J shed 1 base, and the junction held 4 bases outside the gene matches. This CDR3 region has 14 residues. The germline V gene has CDR1 WSHSY and CDR2 SAAADI. The CDR3 nucleotides read TGCGCCACTTGGACTAGCGGGACCCAAGAGACCCAGTACTTC. Translated, it gives CATWTSGTQETQYF.

This clonotype was picked up a small number of times. This sequence joins TRBV19 and TRBJ1-6; 7 bases agree with TRBD1. CDR1 is LNHDA, CDR2 SQIVND, per germline (reference sequence). J gave up 8 bases and V 5 bases, and 6 bases lay outside the gene matches. The length of the CDR3 is 14 residues. The CDR3 nucleotides are TGTGCCAGTAGTCTGTGGACAGGATATTCACCCCTCCACTTT. Protein: CASSLWTGYSPLHF.

This clonotype was observed at least ten times. The gene calls are TRBV24-1 and TRBJ2-6; no clear D gene. The germline gives CDR1 KGHDR, CDR2 SFDVKD. This CDR3 comprises 11 residues. V lost 9 bases, J lost 6 bases, and 5 bases lay in between. Here the CDR3 DNA reads TGTGCCACCGGGGAGGCCAACGTCCTGACTTTC. This gives the protein CATGEANVLTF.

The V gene is TRBV5-1, the J gene TRBJ2-1; D possibly corresponds to TRBD2 (6 bases). The V gene's germline CDR1 is SGHRS and CDR2 YFSETQ. V was trimmed by 0 bases and J by 12 bases, leaving 22 bases between them. The length of the CDR3 is 16 residues. CDR3 in DNA: TGCGCCAGCAGCTTGGGCGGGGCACCGAGCACAGATACGCAGTTCTTC. Residues: CASSLGGAPSTDTQFF.

The rearrangement uses TRBV25-1 and TRBJ2-7; 8 bases align to TRBD1. The CDR3 extends over 14 amino acids. V dropped 4 bases and J dropped 5; count of bases not matched to a gene: 7. In germline, CDR1 is MGHDK, CDR2 SYGVNS. The CDR3 DNA reads TGTGCCAGCAGTGGCGGACAGGGTCCCCACGAGCAGTACTTC. It yields the protein CASSGGQGPHEQYF.